This is a list of T cell receptor beta chains from one sample in a study of control samples from healthy donors and cancer patients. Profiling relied on immunoSEQ multiplex PCR, and the TCRdb table lists in-frame clones only, not all of them. The sample shows approximately 100,000 clones, around 82% of them seen only once. Sequenced material: blood. All receptors come from a man in his 60s in good health. CDR3s include the opening cysteine and the closing phenylalanine or tryptophan.

V,CDR3
TRBV2,CASSVGVSGNTIYF
TRBV9,CASSPLTGWADTQYF
TRBV7-8,CASSLRTSLRYEQYF
TRBV20-1,CSARTTEAFF
TRBV27,CASSLSPAIYGYTF
TRBV24-1,CATSDPRVLENIQYF
TRBV7-9,CASSHGGLAGGREQFF
TRBV25-1,CASSDTGAKNIQYF
TRBV28,CASSPLPGEQFF
TRBV2,CASSAQGSGAGYTF
TRBV5-4,CASSFLAGGTDTQYF
TRBV6-1,CASSEGIAGAQHF
TRBV2,CASRDLTQGRKTQYF
TRBV15,CATSRGGQQNTEAFF
TRBV19,CASTNPGTQNGEAFF
TRBV24-1,CATSDPRQLAPINTGELFF
TRBV9,CASSETIGRFEETQYF
TRBV6-5,CASRDLRGTEAFF
TRBV6-5,CASSPQMNTEAFF
TRBV5-6,CASSLAKGRATGELFF
TRBV30,CAWSLRNQETQYF
TRBV13,CASSLRDERFTDTQYF
TRBV4-2,CASSQDREASDRSYEQYF
TRBV4-2,CASSQDGPTGGQETQYF
TRBV2,CASSEATPQIPYEQYF
TRBV3-1/TRBV3-2,CASSLGRGGSPLHF
TRBV7-8,CASSSMSRGFGAFF
TRBV2,CATLRGFNSPLHF
TRBV7-9,CASSLTTDPYEQYF
TRBV2,CASRGVGYQPQHF
TRBV7-2,CASSLSGRAGNEQFF
TRBV24-1,CATSVGLAGEGELFF